This TCR beta chain was captured in a study of OX40 agonist ivuxolimab in advanced cancers. Assay: immunoSEQ multiplex PCR; the TCRdb copy retains only in-frame clones and omits some. Of tens of thousands of clones in the sample, approximately 73% were seen once. The CDR3 has 13 residues. Deletions cut 4 bases from V and 8 bases from J, with 12 bases between. The V and J genes are TRBV5-3 and TRBJ1-4, with D uncertain. TRBV5-3 is an ORF for which the function is uncertain. Sample: CD4+ or CD8+ T cells sorted from blood, taken in a trial of the OX40 agonist ivuxolimab. This receptor was taken from an adult with an advanced solid tumor such as melanoma, head and neck, liver or kidney cancer. The CDR3 DNA follows: TGTGCCAGAAGCAGTCACGCACAAGAAAAACTGTTTTTT. This translates into CARSSHAQEKLFF.